Following are 19 T cell receptor beta chains from one sample sequenced in a study of PD-L1 blockade in urothelial cancer. Sequenced by immunoSEQ multiplex PCR; TCRdb stores in-frame clones only, minus some. The sample contains about 50,000 clones, approximately 86% of which appear only once. Specified time point: peripheral blood 6 weeks after treatment start. Sequenced material: PBMCs, taken around atezolizumab (anti-PD-L1) treatment. These receptors were taken from a man aged 55 to 70 with urothelial cancer.

This chain joins TRBV19 and TRBJ1-5; 9 bases align to TRBD1. After removal of 8 bases from V and 2 bases from J, the junction contained 1 base not matched to a gene. Germline values: CDR1 LNHDA, CDR2 SQIVND (reference sequence). The CDR3 has 13 amino acids. The CDR3 nucleotides read TGTGCCAGTCGGGACAGGGGCAATCAGCCCCAGCATTTT. Encoded protein: CASRDRGNQPQHF.

The V gene is TRBV10-3, the J gene TRBJ2-5; TRBD1 agrees at 10 bases. Germline CDR1 reads ENHRY; CDR2 reads SYGVKD. Unmatched junction bases numbered 6, after V lost 4 bases and J lost 4 bases. The CDR3 is 15 amino acids. CDR3 loop: CAISGTGGLGETQYF. The CDR3 nucleotides are TGTGCCATCAGTGGGACAGGGGGACTAGGAGAGACCCAGTACTTC.

V and J are TRBV7-2 and TRBJ1-1, with TRBD1 identical over 8 bases. V lost 4 bases to trimming and J lost 11 bases; unmatched junction nucleotides: 12. CDR1 is SGHTA, CDR2 FQGNSA, per germline. This CDR3 comprises 14 residues. CDR3 sequence: CASSYYSGDRKAFF. In nucleotides, the CDR3 is TGTGCCAGCAGCTACTACAGTGGGGACAGGAAGGCTTTCTTT.

On this clone: At one end, the junction sequence differs from germline, possibly due to a read error. The chain joins TRBV7-7 to TRBJ2-7; D is possibly TRBD1 (5 bases). CDR3 length: 13 amino acids. Germline values: CDR1 SSHAT, CDR2 FNYEAQ (reference sequence). CDR3 residues: CASSLESRDEQYF. CDR3 nucleotide sequence: TGTGCTAGCAGCTTAGAGAGCAGGGACGAGCAGTACTTC. The whole variable domain, remainder taken from reference TRBV7-7 and TRBJ2-7, is GAGVSQSPRYKVTKRGQDVTLRCDPISSHATLYWYQQALGQGPEFLTYFNYEAQPDKSGLPSDRFSAERPEGSISTLTIQRTEQRDSAMYRCASSLESRDEQYFGPGTRLTVT.

The chain employs TRBV30 and TRBJ1-2, with D tentatively TRBD1 (6 bases). Germline CDR1 reads GTSNPN; CDR2 reads SVGIG (reference sequence). Trimming stripped 0 bases from V and 4 bases from J, with 12 bases between. CDR3 size: 14 residues. The CDR3 protein is CAWSVETGPYGYTF. The CDR3 DNA reads TGTGCCTGGAGTGTTGAGACAGGCCCCTATGGCTACACCTTC.

In this sample, this clone turned up a few times. The chain is built from TRBV7-2 and TRBJ1-2; D is undetermined. The V gene's germline CDR1 is SGHTA and CDR2 FQGNSA. V gave up 2 bases and J gave up 4 bases, with 11 bases separating them. This CDR3 is 14 amino acids long. CDR3 sequence (DNA): TGTGCCAGCAGCTTACAGTCCGCTCCCTATGGCTACACCTTC. Its protein is CASSLQSAPYGYTF.

The chain carries TRBV5-1 and TRBJ2-7, with 14 bases lining up with TRBD2. J was trimmed by 6 bases and V by 4 bases; bases with no gene match: 6. Germline lookup yields CDR1 SGHRS and CDR2 YFSETQ. This CDR3 comprises 15 residues. CDR3 protein: CASSLGLAGVLEQYF. The CDR3 region has the DNA TGCGCCAGCAGCCTGGGACTAGCGGGGGTGCTCGAGCAGTACTTC.

This chain joins TRBV11-2 and TRBJ2-1, with 11 bases fitting TRBD2. V shed 5 bases and J 6 bases; nucleotides not matched to a gene: 12. The CDR3 has 17 residues. CDR1 and CDR2 from the germline V gene are SGHAT and FQNNGV. The CDR3 protein is CASSPTMLAGGANEQFF. The CDR3 DNA reads as TGTGCCAGCAGCCCAACCATGCTAGCGGGGGGAGCCAATGAGCAGTTCTTC.

V and J are TRBV5-1 and TRBJ2-7, with 7 bases lining up with TRBD2. Losses at the gene ends were 3 bases for V and 4 bases for J; bases not matched to a gene: 13. Germline V gene lookup returns CDR1 SGHRS and CDR2 YFSETQ. The CDR3 has 16 amino acids. CDR3 in DNA: TGCGCCAGCAGCTCGACCGTCGGGGAGGGATTGTACGAGCAGTACTTC. It encodes CASSSTVGEGLYEQYF.

The V call is TRBV29-1, the J call TRBJ1-2, with 8 bases fitting TRBD1. CDR1 and CDR2 from the germline V gene are SQVTM and ANQGSEA. V gave up 6 bases and J gave up 2 bases; unmatched junction bases: 2. The CDR3 spans 12 residues. The CDR3 sequence: CSVRTGNYGYTF. DNA for the CDR3: TGCAGCGTCCGGACAGGGAACTATGGCTACACCTTC.

The chain combines TRBV18 with TRBJ2-7, with TRBD2 matching 7 bases. The CDR3 has 13 residues. Germline CDR1 is KGHSH and CDR2 is LQKENI. The trim removed 2 bases at V and 4 bases at J, leaving 2 bases unmatched. This CDR3 is CASSPYGGYEQYF. The DNA of the CDR3 is TGTGCCAGCTCACCATACGGGGGGTACGAGCAGTACTTC.

The chain uses TRBV4-1 and TRBJ1-1; TRBD1 aligns across 8 bases. The germline CDR1 and CDR2 sequences are MGHRA and YSYEKL. The V segment lost 4 bases and the J segment 5 bases; nucleotides outside the gene matches: 6. The CDR3 is made up of 14 amino acids. The CDR3 DNA follows: TGCGCCAGCAGCCCCGAAGACAGGGGAACTGAAGCTTTCTTT. Translating it yields CASSPEDRGTEAFF.

V and J are TRBV15 and TRBJ1-2, with TRBD1 matching over 9 bases. CDR3 length equals 16 residues. V dropped 4 bases and J dropped 9; count of bases not matched to a gene: 15. Germline CDR1 reads LNHNV; CDR2 reads YYDKDF (reference sequence). The CDR3 loop reads CATSKEPGQGGRSYTF. CDR3 DNA sequence: TGTGCCACCAGCAAGGAACCGGGACAGGGAGGGAGGAGCTACACCTTC.

This clone was seen a handful of times. The chain couples TRBV11-3 to TRBJ1-1; possible D gene TRBD1, 5 bases. Trimming took 3 bases from V and 1 from J, leaving 6 bases between them. The CDR3 covers 13 residues. CDR1 SGHNT and CDR2 YENEEA come from the germline V gene. The CDR3 DNA reads as TGTGCCAGCAGCTTCGGGGGGAACACTGAAGCTTTCTTT. Its translation: CASSFGGNTEAFF.

The gene calls are TRBV28 and TRBJ2-2; D uncertain. CDR1 and CDR2 from the germline V gene are MDHEN and SYDVKM. V was clipped by 2 bases and J by 7 bases, with 5 bases between them. The CDR3 spans 12 residues. The CDR3 sequence: CASSLNIGELFF. CDR3 nucleotide sequence: TGTGCCAGCAGTTTAAATATCGGGGAGCTGTTTTTT.

The CDR3 DNA reads as TGCGCCAGCAGCTTGCGGAGACTAGCGGGGTTCTACAATGAGCAGTTCTTC. Translated, it gives CASSLRRLAGFYNEQFF. V is TRBV5-1 and J is TRBJ2-1; 11 bases line up with TRBD2. V lost 1 base, J lost 3 bases, and 6 bases stayed unmatched. The CDR3 runs 17 residues. CDR1 is SGHRS and CDR2 is YFSETQ in the germline V gene.

This chain connects TRBV29-1 to TRBJ1-4, with 9 bases matching TRBD1. Germline trimming cut 7 bases from V and 8 bases from J; bases unmatched to any gene: 8. The CDR3 has 13 amino acids. From germline, CDR1 is SQVTM and CDR2 ANQGSEA. DNA of the CDR3: TGCAGCGCCGCGGACAGGGGATTGGAAAAACTGTTTTTT. The encoded protein is CSAADRGLEKLFF.

The chain is built from TRBV5-4 and TRBJ1-5, with 8 positions matching TRBD1. V dropped 0 bases and J dropped 5; count of bases not matched to a gene: 7. Germline V gene sequence: CDR1 SGHNT, CDR2 YYREEE (reference sequence). CDR3 length: 16 residues. Here the CDR3 DNA reads TGTGCCAGCAGCTTGGTGACAGGGGAAAGGCATCAGCCCCAGCATTTT. It specifies CASSLVTGERHQPQHF. Full variable domain (rest looked up from reference TRBV5-4 and TRBJ1-5): ETGVTQSPTHLIKTRGQQVTLRCSSQSGHNTVSWYQQALGQGPQFIFQYYREEENGRGNFPPRFSGLQFPNYSSELNVNALELDDSALYLCASSLVTGERHQPQHFGDGTRLSIL.

The chain employs TRBV15 and TRBJ1-1; TRBD1 might be the D (5 bases). The V and J ends lost 0 bases and 2 bases respectively, with 13 bases between them. The CDR3 runs 16 residues. The germline V gene has CDR1 LNHNV and CDR2 YYDKDF (reference sequence). The CDR3 protein is CATSRDLGQRNTEAFF. The CDR3 region has the DNA TGTGCCACCAGCAGAGATCTGGGGCAGAGAAACACTGAAGCTTTCTTT.